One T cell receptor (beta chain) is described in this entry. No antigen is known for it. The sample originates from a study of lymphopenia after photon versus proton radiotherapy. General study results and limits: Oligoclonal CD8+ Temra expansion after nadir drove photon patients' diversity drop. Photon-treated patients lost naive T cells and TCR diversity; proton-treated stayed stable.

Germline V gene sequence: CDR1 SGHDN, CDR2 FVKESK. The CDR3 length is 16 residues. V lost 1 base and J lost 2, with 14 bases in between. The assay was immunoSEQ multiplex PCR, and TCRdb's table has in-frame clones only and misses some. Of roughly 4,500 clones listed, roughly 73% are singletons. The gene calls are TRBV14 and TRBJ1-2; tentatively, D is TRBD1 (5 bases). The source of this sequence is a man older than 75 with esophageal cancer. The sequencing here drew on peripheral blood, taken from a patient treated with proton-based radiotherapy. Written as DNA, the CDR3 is TGTGCCAGCAGCCAAGTGCGGGGCCCGTCCAACTATGGCTACACCTTC. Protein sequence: CASSQVRGPSNYGYTF.